This entry lists 27 T cell receptor beta chains sequenced from one sample in a study of cytomegalovirus exposure and HLA in healthy donors. Primers included in the PCR were 60 Vbeta and 13 Jbeta primers. Here immunoSEQ multiplex PCR was the method, and the copy in TCRdb shows in-frame clones only, minus some. This table has about 74,000 clones, approximately 70% appearing once. Sequencing input: PBMCs. Receptors were obtained from a woman aged 40 to 49 in good health and CMV-seropositive.

This sequence joins TRBV4-1 and TRBJ2-3; 15 bases are shared with TRBD2. There are 19 residues in the CDR3. The V segment lost 0 bases and the J segment 3 bases; nucleotides outside the gene matches: 7. From germline, CDR1 is MGHRA and CDR2 YSYEKL. CDR3 in amino acids: CASSQEGTSGRRETDTQYF. CDR3 sequence (DNA): TGCGCCAGCAGCCAAGAAGGGACTAGCGGGAGGAGGGAAACAGATACGCAGTATTTT.

Concerning this clone: A read error may produce the germline difference seen at one junction end. The V gene is TRBV2, the J gene TRBJ1-2, with D hard to call. The CDR3 covers 14 residues. Germline-derived CDR1 and CDR2 are SNHLY and FYNNEI. CDR3 nucleotides: TGTGCCAGCAGTCCACCGCCTCCCCCTTACCAGAAATCCTTC. Protein: CASSPPPPPYQKSF.

V is TRBV5-1 and J is TRBJ1-3, with D perhaps matching TRBD1 (6 bases). The V and J ends lost 4 bases and 0 bases respectively, with 14 bases between them. Germline V gene sequence: CDR1 SGHRS, CDR2 YFSETQ. There are 16 residues in the CDR3. The CDR3 sequence is CASSPRGGLSGNTIYF. CDR3 bases: TGCGCCAGCAGCCCCAGGGGCGGCCTCTCTGGAAACACCATATATTTT. Together with reference TRBV5-1 and TRBJ1-3, the CDR3 gives the full variable domain: KAGVTQTPRYLIKTRGQQVTLSCSPISGHRSVSWYQQTPGQGLQFLFEYFSETQRNKGNFPGRFSGRQFSNSRSEMNVSTLELGDSALYLCASSPRGGLSGNTIYFGEGSWLTVV.

The rearrangement links TRBV27 to TRBJ1-2; D is perhaps TRBD1 (6 bases). Germline V gene lookup returns CDR1 MNHEY and CDR2 SMNVEV (reference sequence). Trimming removed 4 bases from V and 4 bases from J, with 19 bases in between. This CDR3 has 16 amino acids. Written as DNA, the CDR3 is TGTGCCAGCAGTTGGGGGCGGGCCACCCCGAGCTATGGCTACACCTTC. This encodes CASSWGRATPSYGYTF.

V usage is TRBV27 and J usage is TRBJ2-1, with 11 bases identical to TRBD2. V shed 4 bases and J 7 bases; nucleotides not matched to a gene: 9. The V gene's germline CDR1 is MNHEY and CDR2 SMNVEV (reference sequence). The CDR3 has 16 residues. In DNA, the CDR3 is TGTGCCAGCAGTTCGGGGCTAGCGGGGGGAGTGAATGAGCAGTTCTTC. Its protein product is CASSSGLAGGVNEQFF.

This clone has just a few counts. The rearrangement links TRBV4-1 to TRBJ2-1, with 12 bases that match TRBD2. J gave up 8 bases and V 2 bases, and 7 bases lay outside the gene matches. Germline CDR1 is MGHRA and CDR2 is YSYEKL. The CDR3 length is 16 residues. The CDR3 sequence is CASSQLAGGPRDEQFF. DNA for the CDR3: TGCGCCAGCAGCCAACTAGCGGGAGGGCCTAGGGATGAGCAGTTCTTC.

This clone came up many times. The V and J genes are TRBV6-1 and TRBJ2-7; D is ambiguous. The CDR3 has 11 amino acids. Germline V gene data show CDR1 as MNHNS and CDR2 as SASEGT. The ends were cut back, 5 bases at V and 3 bases at J, with 5 bases in the middle. Here the CDR3 reads CASSSIYEQYF. DNA for the CDR3: TGTGCCAGCAGTTCTATCTACGAGCAGTACTTC.

The gene calls are TRBV9 and TRBJ2-7; D perhaps matches TRBD2 (6 bases). V lost 0 bases, J lost 2 bases, and 9 bases lay in between. The CDR3 spans 14 residues. The V gene's germline CDR1 is SGDLS and CDR2 YYNGEE. Here the CDR3 DNA reads TGTGCCAGCAGCGTAGGTAGCGGTACCTACGAGCAGTACTTC. This translates into CASSVGSGTYEQYF.

The chain has TRBV6-5 and TRBJ2-1; 10 bases line up with TRBD1. This CDR3 is built from 13 residues. With 6 bases clipped from V and 9 bases from J, the junction kept 5 bases outside the gene matches. Germline loops: CDR1 MNHEY, CDR2 SVGAGI. CDR3 in DNA: TGTGCCAGCAGGGGACAGGGGTTTAGTGAGCAGTTCTTC. Its protein is CASRGQGFSEQFF.

The V and J genes are TRBV27 and TRBJ2-7, with 9 positions matching TRBD2. With V trimmed by 2 bases and J by 4 bases, 3 bases remained unmatched. Germline values: CDR1 MNHEY, CDR2 SMNVEV (reference sequence). The CDR3 is 14 residues long. DNA of the CDR3: TGTGCCAGCAGTTTAGGTAGCGGGAGTTACGAGCAGTACTTC. It codes for CASSLGSGSYEQYF.

CDR3 nucleotides: TGTGCCAGCAGTCCTCAGGGAATTCTTGAAAAACTGTTTTTT. The encoded protein is CASSPQGILEKLFF. The gene calls are TRBV27 and TRBJ1-4; D perhaps matches TRBD1 (5 bases). This CDR3 contains 14 residues. Germline values: CDR1 MNHEY, CDR2 SMNVEV (reference sequence). V lost 5 bases and J 7 bases, leaving 14 bases between the germline ends.

The J gene is TRBJ2-3, the V gene TRBV28, with TRBD2 identical over 10 bases. The trim removed 4 bases at V and 12 bases at J, leaving 10 bases unmatched. Germline V lookup: CDR1 MDHEN, CDR2 SYDVKM. The CDR3 spans 14 residues. The CDR3 sequence is CASSSIPAGGPQYF. Written as DNA, the CDR3 is TGTGCCAGCAGTTCAATTCCAGCGGGAGGGCCTCAGTATTTT.

The DNA for the CDR3 is TGCGCCAGCAGCTTGGGGGCGGCCCCCAGCGGGACTGAAGCTTTCTTT. It translates to CASSLGAAPSGTEAFF. V usage is TRBV5-1 and J usage is TRBJ1-1, with D hard to call. Germline V gene sequence: CDR1 SGHRS, CDR2 YFSETQ. The CDR3 consists of 16 residues. V was trimmed by 0 bases and J by 5 bases, leaving 17 bases between them.

This clone has only a few counts. V usage is TRBV10-2 and J usage is TRBJ1-4; no reliable D call. The germline V gene has CDR1 WSHSY and CDR2 SAAADI. V was cut by 5 bases and J by 9 bases, with 10 bases left in between. This CDR3 contains 12 residues. The CDR3 bases are TGCGCCAGCAGTCTCGAAGCGAAAAAACTGTTTTTT. Its protein product is CASSLEAKKLFF.

Comments on this clone: The germline gene is not matched at one end of the junction; a read error may be the cause. The chain employs TRBV4-1 and TRBJ1-2, with TRBD1 matching over 9 bases. Germline lookup yields CDR1 MGHRA and CDR2 YSYEKL. CDR3 length: 18 residues. CDR3 nucleotides: TGCGCCAGCAGCCACCTTATTCCCCGGACAGGGGTTGACTATGGCTACCCCTTC. It specifies CASSHLIPRTGVDYGYPF.

The chain is built from TRBV4-2 and TRBJ2-5; TRBD1 matches 8 bases. V dropped 0 bases and J dropped 5; count of bases not matched to a gene: 8. The CDR3 covers 16 residues. Per the germline V gene, CDR1 is LGHNA and CDR2 is YNFKEQ. The CDR3 coding sequence is TGTGCCAGCAGCCAAGAAGCGGACAGGGTAGGGGAGACCCAGTACTTC. Its protein is CASSQEADRVGETQYF.

The chain employs TRBV2 and TRBJ2-6, with 9 nucleotides matching TRBD1. The CDR3 runs to 17 residues. The V and J ends lost 4 bases and 1 base, in that order; junction bases with no gene match: 5. Germline CDR1 and CDR2: SNHLY and FYNNEI. DNA for the CDR3: TGTGCCAGCAGTGGGGACAGGGTATGGTCTGGGGCCAACGTCCTGACTTTC. It yields the protein CASSGDRVWSGANVLTF.

The chain combines TRBV29-1 with TRBJ1-2; tentative D call: TRBD1 (6 bases). The germline gives CDR1 SQVTM, CDR2 ANQGSEA. V was pared by 4 bases and J by 3 bases, with 21 bases between. The CDR3 has 16 amino acids. CDR3 sequence reads: CSVVGQTPMGDYGYTF. The DNA of the CDR3 is TGCAGCGTTGTAGGACAGACACCAATGGGGGACTATGGCTACACCTTC.

Written as DNA, the CDR3 is TGTGCCAGCAGTCGTGATCAGACTGTCCCCTACGAGCAGTACTTC. The encoded protein is CASSRDQTVPYEQYF. This chain joins TRBV27 and TRBJ2-7; D ambiguous. Germline values: CDR1 MNHEY, CDR2 SMNVEV (reference sequence). V was shortened by 5 bases and J by 2 bases, with 16 bases between the two germline ends. CDR3 length equals 15 residues.

The gene calls are TRBV7-9 and TRBJ1-2; 9 bases line up with TRBD1. Germline V CDR1 and CDR2: SEHNR, FQNEAQ (reference sequence). J lost 8 bases, V lost 5 bases, and 12 bases had no gene match. The CDR3 extends over 15 amino acids. In DNA form, the CDR3 reads TGTGCCAGCAGCGGGACAGGGCTTGGAACGGAAGGCTACACCTTC. Its translation: CASSGTGLGTEGYTF.

The chain combines TRBV19 with TRBJ1-1; tentatively, D is TRBD1 (6 bases). The CDR3 is 15 residues long. The V end was cut by 4 bases, the J end by 1 base, with 13 bases between. CDR1 is LNHDA and CDR2 is SQIVND in the germline V gene (reference sequence). The CDR3 loop reads CASSTGGRRNTEAFF. The DNA of the CDR3 is TGTGCCAGTAGTACGGGGGGGCGAAGGAACACTGAAGCTTTCTTT. The whole variable domain, remainder taken from reference TRBV19 and TRBJ1-1, is DGGITQSPKYLFRKEGQNVTLSCEQNLNHDAMYWYRQDPGQGLRLIYYSQIVNDFQKGDIAEGYSVSREKKESFPLTVTSAQKNPTAFYLCASSTGGRRNTEAFFGQGTRLTVV.

This sequence joins TRBV7-9 and TRBJ2-3; TRBD2 matches 12 bases. The V gene's germline CDR1 is SEHNR and CDR2 FQNEAQ (reference sequence). This CDR3 spans 16 amino acids. Trimming removed 0 bases from V and 7 bases from J; junction bases left unmatched: 5. DNA of the CDR3: TGTGCCAGCAGCTTAGCGGAGACTAGCGGGGGATATACGCAGTATTTT. Translating gives CASSLAETSGGYTQYF.

This clone came up once. This chain joins TRBV6-6 and TRBJ1-2, with 11 bases lining up with TRBD1. Germline CDR1 reads MNHNY; CDR2 reads SVGAGI (reference sequence). Trimming at V came to 4 bases and at J to 7 bases, leaving 5 bases not matched to a gene. The CDR3 covers 14 residues. CDR3 residues: CASSLGQGAGGYTF. The CDR3 coding sequence is TGTGCCAGCAGTTTAGGACAGGGGGCGGGTGGCTACACCTTC.

The chain is built from TRBV6-7 and TRBJ2-3; 9 nucleotides line up with TRBD2. TRBV6-7 is filed as an ORF, its function uncertain. With V trimmed by 10 bases and J by 0 bases, 11 bases remained unmatched. The CDR3 length is 16 residues. The CDR3 loop reads CAIHTLAGPSTDTQYF. The CDR3, as DNA: TGTGCCATCCATACCCTAGCGGGACCTAGCACAGATACGCAGTATTTT.

The V and J genes are TRBV7-2 and TRBJ2-1, with D maybe TRBD2 (6 bases). The CDR3 length is 12 residues. Trimming cost V 1 base and J 14 bases, with 12 bases left between them. Looked up from germline, CDR1 is SGHTA and CDR2 is FQGNSA. DNA for the CDR3: TGTGCCAGCAGCTTAGTTGGCGGGGAAAAGTTCTTC. Translating gives CASSLVGGEKFF.

The CDR3 here is CASGDLLNSYNEQFF. The CDR3 bases are TGTGCCAGCGGGGACTTATTAAACTCCTACAATGAGCAGTTCTTC. This chain uses TRBV27 with TRBJ2-1, with a possible D match to TRBD2 (6 bases). This CDR3 spans 15 amino acids. The V gene's germline CDR1 is MNHEY and CDR2 SMNVEV (reference sequence). Trimming shortened V by 8 bases and J by 0 bases, and 14 bases separated the two germline ends.

The chain carries TRBV7-6 and TRBJ2-7, with D uncertain. The length of the CDR3 is 13 residues. The germline gives CDR1 SGHVS, CDR2 FNYEAQ. Between the trimmed V and J ends, which lost 5 bases and 7 bases, there was a span of 15 bases. The CDR3 region is CASSLSARGEQYF. For the CDR3, the DNA is TGTGCCAGCAGCCTTAGTGCCCGTGGTGAGCAGTACTTC.